This T cell receptor beta chain was sequenced for a study of spatial heterogeneity in lung cancer. Study details: More than eight raw reads, on average, carried each unique TCR and UMI combination.

Concerning this clonotype: The antigen is not known.

Trimming took 5 bases from V and 0 from J, leaving 11 bases between them. The CDR3 totals 14 residues. The germline V gene has CDR1 LGHDT and CDR2 YNNKEL (reference sequence). MiXCR, run by TCRdb on the 5' RACE reads, gives a single entry per CDR3 protein. The profile shows some 97,000 distinct CDR3 sequences, approximately 4% of them singletons. Time point in this sample: sample taken at primary tumor resection. General study findings and limits: Tumoral mutation counts were tracked by counts of expanded intratumoral alpha and beta TCRs.

This specimen was lung tumor tissue, taken at surgery. The TCR sequence derives from a male donor with early-stage non-small cell lung cancer. The chain is built from TRBV3-1 and TRBJ2-7; the D gene could be TRBD1 or TRBD2 (5 bases each). The CDR3 DNA is TGTGCCAGCAGCTCCCGAGGGGTCTCCTACGAGCAGTACTTC. Protein product: CASSSRGVSYEQYF.